A selection of T cell receptor beta chains follows, all from one sample in a study of T cells in localized non-small cell lung cancer. Assay used: immunoSEQ multiplex PCR; TCRdb lists only in-frame clones, some missing. This sample yields approximately 65,000 clones, of which approximately 80% are seen a single time; 4.7% belongs to the top ten. Sample: PBMCs, taken before any cancer treatment. The receptor set was obtained from a man aged 35 to 70 with stage II lung adenocarcinoma. Both conserved end residues are part of each CDR3. The D gene is left open where the match is weak. Some rows mark clone size as missing; the rest say once, few, many or name a class of expanded clone.

size,D,J,length,V,DNA,CDR3
NA,TRBD1,TRBJ2-7,14,TRBV7-6,TGTGCCAGCAGCCTACCGGGACAGGGTTACGAGCAGTACTTC,CASSLPGQGYEQYF
NA,NA,TRBJ1-3,13,TRBV19,TGTGCCAGTAGTTGGGGCTCTGGAAACACCATATATTTT,CASSWGSGNTIYF
NA,NA,TRBJ2-2,15,TRBV29-1,TGCAGCGTTGAGGCAGGGCCCTTCGGCACCGGGGAGCTGTTTTTT,CSVEAGPFGTGELFF
NA,NA,TRBJ2-7,13,TRBV18,TGTGCCAGCTCACCATCCAGGGTGTACGAGCAGTACTTC,CASSPSRVYEQYF
NA,NA,TRBJ1-1,13,TRBV2,TGTGCCAGCAGTAAGGAACGAAGCACTGAAGCTTTCTTT,CASSKERSTEAFF
NA,TRBD2,TRBJ2-3,14,TRBV19,TGTGCCAGTAGTATTCGGCGGGAGTCAGATACGCAGTATTTT,CASSIRRESDTQYF
once,NA,TRBJ2-4,15,TRBV18,TGTGCCAGCTCACCACCAACAGGCGGCAAAAACATTCAGTACTTC,CASSPPTGGKNIQYF
NA,NA,TRBJ2-1,13,TRBV5-6,TGTGCCAGCAGCTTGGATGTCGCCAAGTGGCAGTTCTTC,CASSLDVAKWQFF
NA,TRBD1,TRBJ1-1,16,TRBV7-3,TGTGCCAGCAGCCCCGCTCCAGGACAGGGGGAAACTGAAGCTTTCTTT,CASSPAPGQGETEAFF
NA,NA,TRBJ1-5,15,TRBV18,TGTGCCAGCTCAGCCCGACAAGATAGCAATCAGCCCCAGCATTTT,CASSARQDSNQPQHF
NA,NA,TRBJ2-7,15,TRBV7-9,TGTGCCAGCAGCCCTGTAGGTGCAAATCGGAACGAGCAGTACTTC,CASSPVGANRNEQYF
NA,NA,TRBJ1-3,18,TRBV21-1,TGTGCCAGCAGTGGGAGAGGGCGCACAAGGGTATCTGGAAACACCATATATTTT,CASSGRGRTRVSGNTIYF
few,NA,TRBJ1-2,13,TRBV5-4,TGTGCCAGCAGCTTGGACAGCTCCTATGGCTACACCTTC,CASSLDSSYGYTF
NA,TRBD1,TRBJ2-7,16,TRBV15,TGTGCCACCAGCAGAGATCGCACAGGGGTAGGGTACGAGCAGTACTTC,CATSRDRTGVGYEQYF
once,TRBD1,TRBJ1-3,13,TRBV6-5,TGTGCCAGCAGTACAGGGGTAGGAAACACCATATATTTT,CASSTGVGNTIYF
NA,NA,TRBJ2-3,13,TRBV19,TGTGCCACGCTCCAGAGGCTCACAGATACGCAGTATTTT,CATLQRLTDTQYF
NA,NA,TRBJ2-7,15,TRBV9,TGTGCCAGCAGCGTAGGGACTCTAAGCTCCTACGAGCAGTACTTC,CASSVGTLSSYEQYF
NA,NA,TRBJ2-3,15,TRBV19,TGTGCCAGTAGCTGGAGGGTGGGGGGCACAGATACGCAGTATTTT,CASSWRVGGTDTQYF
NA,TRBD2,TRBJ2-3,16,TRBV7-2,TGTGCCAGCAGCTTAGACGCTAGCGGGAGATTAAATACGCAGTATTTT,CASSLDASGRLNTQYF
NA,NA,TRBJ2-1,12,TRBV2,TGTGCCAGCAATCCCGGGGTCAATGAGCAGTTCTTC,CASNPGVNEQFF
few,NA,TRBJ2-5,13,TRBV28,TGTGCCAGTAGGGGGGCCGGGGTGAAGACCCAGTACTTC,CASRGAGVKTQYF
NA,NA,TRBJ1-3,14,TRBV7-2,TGTGCCAGCAGCGCCGGGGTGGCTGGAAACACCATATATTTT,CASSAGVAGNTIYF
NA,TRBD1,TRBJ1-4,15,TRBV30,TGTGCCTGGAGTTCCGGGGGGACAGGGAGAGAAAAACTGTTTTTT,CAWSSGGTGREKLFF
NA,TRBD2,TRBJ2-5,14,TRBV7-9,TGTGCCAGCAGCTCGGCGGGGGGGCTCGAGACCCAGTACTTC,CASSSAGGLETQYF
NA,NA,TRBJ2-7,12,TRBV29-1,TGCAGCGTTGGAGCCAGCTCCTACGAGCAGTACTTC,CSVGASSYEQYF
NA,TRBD2,TRBJ2-1,14,TRBV10-3,TGTGCCATCAGTGATGGGACTAGCGGCAATGAGCAGTTCTTC,CAISDGTSGNEQFF
NA,TRBD2,TRBJ2-1,14,TRBV6-1,TGTGCCACACCGGGACTAGCGGCTTACAATGAGCAGTTCTTC,CATPGLAAYNEQFF
NA,NA,TRBJ1-3,14,TRBV30,TGTGCCTGGGCTTTAGGGCACTCTGGAAACACCATATATTTT,CAWALGHSGNTIYF
NA,NA,TRBJ1-2,12,TRBV7-2,TGTGCCAGCAGCGCGTCGTTATATGGCTACACCTTC,CASSASLYGYTF
NA,NA,TRBJ2-7,15,TRBV11-3,TGTGCCAGCAGCTCCAGGGGAGGGGGAACCTACGAGCAGTACTTC,CASSSRGGGTYEQYF
NA,NA,TRBJ1-2,15,TRBV7-2,TGTGCCAGCAGCTCCGATTGGGCAGTTAACTATGGCTACACCTTC,CASSSDWAVNYGYTF
NA,NA,TRBJ1-2,14,TRBV5-6,TGTGCCAGCAGCGTCTACGGGGCTAACTATGGCTACACCTTC,CASSVYGANYGYTF
NA,NA,TRBJ2-1,13,TRBV7-2,TGTGCCAGCAGCTTTGGGCGTGCCAATGAGCAGTTCTTC,CASSFGRANEQFF
NA,TRBD1,TRBJ2-5,14,TRBV15,TGTGCCACCAGCAGGACAGGGGCGGGGGAGACCCAGTACTTC,CATSRTGAGETQYF
NA,TRBD2,TRBJ2-5,14,TRBV2,TGTGCCAGCAGTCGGACTAGCGCAGGGGAGACCCAGTACTTC,CASSRTSAGETQYF
once,NA,TRBJ1-4,14,TRBV12-5,TGTGCTAGTGGTTTACAGGGCTTTAATGAAAAACTGTTTTTT,CASGLQGFNEKLFF
NA,NA,TRBJ1-2,14,TRBV6-1,TGTGCCAGCAGTGGGGCGGGGGTTGGCTATGGCTACACCTTC,CASSGAGVGYGYTF
NA,TRBD1,TRBJ1-2,16,TRBV13,TGTGCCAGCAGCTTAGTAGGGACAGAACAAAACTATGGCTACACCTTC,CASSLVGTEQNYGYTF
NA,NA,TRBJ2-6,17,TRBV4-3,TGCGCCAGCAGCCAAGATTTTCAGGGCTCTGGGGCCAACGTCCTGACTTTC,CASSQDFQGSGANVLTF
NA,NA,TRBJ1-1,11,TRBV5-1,TGCGCCAGCAGCTTCGGGACTGAAGCTTTCTTT,CASSFGTEAFF
NA,NA,TRBJ1-5,14,TRBV7-2,TGTGCCAGCAGCTTAGGGAATGGCCATCAGCCCCAGCATTTT,CASSLGNGHQPQHF
NA,TRBD1,TRBJ2-2,16,TRBV4-3,TGCGCCAGCAGCCACCTGGGGACAGGGGCCCCCGGGGAGCTGTTTTTT,CASSHLGTGAPGELFF